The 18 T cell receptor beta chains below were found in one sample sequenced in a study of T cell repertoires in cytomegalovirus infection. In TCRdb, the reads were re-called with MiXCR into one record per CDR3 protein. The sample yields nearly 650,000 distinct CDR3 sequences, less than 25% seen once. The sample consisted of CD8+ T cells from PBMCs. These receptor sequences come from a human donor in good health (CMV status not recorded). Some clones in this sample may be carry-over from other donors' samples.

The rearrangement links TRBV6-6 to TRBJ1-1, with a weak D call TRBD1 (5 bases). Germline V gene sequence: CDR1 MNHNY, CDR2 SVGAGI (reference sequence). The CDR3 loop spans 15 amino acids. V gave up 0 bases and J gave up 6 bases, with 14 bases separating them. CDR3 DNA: TGTGCCAGCAGTTACTCACGGGGAATAGGGGCTGAAGCTTTCTTT. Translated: CASSYSRGIGAEAFF.

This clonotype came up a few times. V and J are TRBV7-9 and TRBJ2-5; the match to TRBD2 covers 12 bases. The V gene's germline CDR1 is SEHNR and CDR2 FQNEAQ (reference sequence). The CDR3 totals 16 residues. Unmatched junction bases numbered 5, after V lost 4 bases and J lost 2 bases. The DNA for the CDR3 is TGTGCCAGCAGCTCCCCGACTAGCGGGGGTCAAGAGACCCAGTACTTC. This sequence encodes CASSSPTSGGQETQYF. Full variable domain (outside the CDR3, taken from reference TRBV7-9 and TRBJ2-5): DTGVSQNPRHKITKRGQNVTFRCDPISEHNRLYWYRQTLGQGPEFLTYFQNEAQLEKSRLLSDRFSAERPKGSFSTLEIQRTEQGDSAMYLCASSSPTSGGQETQYFGPGTRLLVL.

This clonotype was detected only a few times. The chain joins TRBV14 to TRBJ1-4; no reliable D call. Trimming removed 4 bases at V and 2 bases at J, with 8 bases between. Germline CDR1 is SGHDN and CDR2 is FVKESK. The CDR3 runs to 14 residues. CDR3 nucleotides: TGTGCCAGCAGCCCGTTGGGGACTAATGAAAAACTGTTTTTT. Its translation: CASSPLGTNEKLFF.

The DNA of the CDR3 is TGTGCCAGCAGCCGAGACAGGTTTCCCGGGGAGCTGTTTTTT. Translating gives CASSRDRFPGELFF. The chain links TRBV14 to TRBJ2-2; the D gene is possibly TRBD1 (6 bases). Trimming pared 4 bases from V and 6 bases from J, leaving 12 bases between. The CDR3 loop spans 14 amino acids. Germline CDR1 and CDR2: SGHDN and FVKESK.

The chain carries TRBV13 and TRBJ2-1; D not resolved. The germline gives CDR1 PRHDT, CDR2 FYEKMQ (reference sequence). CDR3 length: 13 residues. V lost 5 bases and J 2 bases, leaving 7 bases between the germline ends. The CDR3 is CASSHRTYNEQFF. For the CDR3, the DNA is TGTGCCAGCAGCCACAGAACCTACAATGAGCAGTTCTTC.

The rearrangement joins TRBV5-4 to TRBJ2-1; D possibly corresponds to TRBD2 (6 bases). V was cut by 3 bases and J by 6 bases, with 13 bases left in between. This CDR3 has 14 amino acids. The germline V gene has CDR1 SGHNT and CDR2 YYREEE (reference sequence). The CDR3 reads CASSSPRGFNEQFF. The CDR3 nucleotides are TGTGCCAGCAGCTCACCTCGGGGGTTCAATGAGCAGTTCTTC.

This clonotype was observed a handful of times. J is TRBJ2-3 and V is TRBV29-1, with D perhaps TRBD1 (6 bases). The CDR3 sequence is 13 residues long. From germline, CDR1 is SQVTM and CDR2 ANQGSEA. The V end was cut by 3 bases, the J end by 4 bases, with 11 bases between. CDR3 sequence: CSVDGGESDTQYF. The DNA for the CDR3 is TGCAGCGTTGATGGGGGCGAATCAGATACGCAGTATTTT.

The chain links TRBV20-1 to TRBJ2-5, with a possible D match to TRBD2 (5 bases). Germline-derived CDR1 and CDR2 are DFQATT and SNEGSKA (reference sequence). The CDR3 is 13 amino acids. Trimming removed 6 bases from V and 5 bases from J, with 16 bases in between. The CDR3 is CSAPGGPTETQYF. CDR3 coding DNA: TGCAGTGCCCCTGGAGGACCGACGGAGACCCAGTACTTC.

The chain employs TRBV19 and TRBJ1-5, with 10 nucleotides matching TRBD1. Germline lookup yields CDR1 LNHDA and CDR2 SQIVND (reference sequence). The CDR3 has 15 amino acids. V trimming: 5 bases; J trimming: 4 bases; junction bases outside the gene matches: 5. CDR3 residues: CASSPGTGDNQPQHF. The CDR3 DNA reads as TGTGCCAGTAGTCCGGGGACAGGGGATAATCAGCCCCAGCATTTT. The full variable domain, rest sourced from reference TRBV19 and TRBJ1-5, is DGGITQSPKYLFRKEGQNVTLSCEQNLNHDAMYWYRQDPGQGLRLIYYSQIVNDFQKGDIAEGYSVSREKKESFPLTVTSAQKNPTAFYLCASSPGTGDNQPQHFGDGTRLSIL.

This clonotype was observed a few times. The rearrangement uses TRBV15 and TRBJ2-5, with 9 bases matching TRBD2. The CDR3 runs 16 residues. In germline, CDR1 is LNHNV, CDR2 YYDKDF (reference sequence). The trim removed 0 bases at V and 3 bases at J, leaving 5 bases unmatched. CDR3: CATSRESGTSKETQYF. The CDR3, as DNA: TGTGCCACCAGCAGAGAGAGCGGGACTAGCAAAGAGACCCAGTACTTC.

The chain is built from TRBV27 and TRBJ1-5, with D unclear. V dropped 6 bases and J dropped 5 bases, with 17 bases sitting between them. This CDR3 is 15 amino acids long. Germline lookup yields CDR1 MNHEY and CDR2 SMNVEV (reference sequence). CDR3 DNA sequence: TGTGCCAGCAGCCAATTGGGAGGGTATGATCAGCCCCAGCATTTT. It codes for CASSQLGGYDQPQHF.

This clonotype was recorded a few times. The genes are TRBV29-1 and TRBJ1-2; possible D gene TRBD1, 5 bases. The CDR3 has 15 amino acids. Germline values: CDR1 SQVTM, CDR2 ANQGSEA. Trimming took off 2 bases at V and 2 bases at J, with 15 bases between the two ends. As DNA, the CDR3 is TGCAGCGTTGAAATGTCGTCCCAGGGAAACTATGGCTACACCTTC. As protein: CSVEMSSQGNYGYTF. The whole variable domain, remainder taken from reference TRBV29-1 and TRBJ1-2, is SAVISQKPSRDICQRGTSLTIQCQVDSQVTMMFWYRQQPGQSLTLIATANQGSEATYESGFVIDKFPISRPNLTFSTLTVSNMSPEDSSIYLCSVEMSSQGNYGYTFGSGTRLTVV.

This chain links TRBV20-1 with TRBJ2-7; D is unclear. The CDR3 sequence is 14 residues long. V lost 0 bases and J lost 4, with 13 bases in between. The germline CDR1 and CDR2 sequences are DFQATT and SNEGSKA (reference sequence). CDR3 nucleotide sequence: TGCAGTGCTAGAGATCGGGCAGTAGGATACGAGCAGTACTTC. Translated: CSARDRAVGYEQYF.

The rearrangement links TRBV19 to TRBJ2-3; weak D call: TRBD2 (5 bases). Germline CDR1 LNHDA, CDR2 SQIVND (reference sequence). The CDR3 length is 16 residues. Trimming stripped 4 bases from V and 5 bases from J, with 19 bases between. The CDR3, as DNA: TGTGCCAGTAGTAGCGACCGGGAAATCTTTGGAGATACGCAGTATTTT. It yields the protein CASSSDREIFGDTQYF.

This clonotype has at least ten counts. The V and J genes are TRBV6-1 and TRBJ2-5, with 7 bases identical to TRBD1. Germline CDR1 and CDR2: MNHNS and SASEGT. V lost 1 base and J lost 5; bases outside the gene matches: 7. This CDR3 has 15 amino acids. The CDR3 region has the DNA TGTGCCAGCAGTGAAGACAGGGGAGTACGGGAGACCCAGTACTTC. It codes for CASSEDRGVRETQYF.

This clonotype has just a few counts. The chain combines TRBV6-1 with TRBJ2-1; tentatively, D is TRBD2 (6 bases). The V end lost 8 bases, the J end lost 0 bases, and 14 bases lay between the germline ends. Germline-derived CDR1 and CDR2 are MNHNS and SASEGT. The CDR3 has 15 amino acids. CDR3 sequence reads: CASRGTLSSYNEQFF. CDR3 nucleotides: TGTGCCAGCCGCGGGACTTTAAGCTCCTACAATGAGCAGTTCTTC.

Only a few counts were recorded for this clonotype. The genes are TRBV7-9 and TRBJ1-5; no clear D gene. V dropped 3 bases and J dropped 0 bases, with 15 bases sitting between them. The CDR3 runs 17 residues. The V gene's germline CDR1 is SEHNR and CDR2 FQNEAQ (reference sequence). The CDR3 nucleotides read TGTGCCAGCAGCTTCGGGGATAGGACGTTTAGCAATCAGCCCCAGCATTTT. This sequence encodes CASSFGDRTFSNQPQHF.

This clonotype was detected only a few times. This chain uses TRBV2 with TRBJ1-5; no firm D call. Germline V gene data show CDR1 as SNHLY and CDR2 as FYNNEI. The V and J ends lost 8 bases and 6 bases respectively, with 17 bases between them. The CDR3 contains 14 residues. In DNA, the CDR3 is TGTGCCAGCTCGGGCAGAGGAAGCCGTCAGCCCCAGCATTTT. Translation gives CASSGRGSRQPQHF.